A single sample gave rise to the 28 T cell receptor beta chains below, sequenced in a study of CD8+ T cells in alopecia areata. Treatment described: oral pan-JAK inhibitor, 5-10 mg twice daily. cDNA prepared by RNA extraction and subsequent reverse transcription served as the template for sequencing. TCRdb's copy holds only in-frame clones and misses some; the assay was immunoSEQ multiplex PCR. Of 270,000 or so clones detected, 58% appear once; the ten largest clones hold over 1.5%. This specimen consisted of CD4+ T cells sorted from blood, obtained at week 24, from a patient treated with tofacitinib. These receptors were collected from a human donor with alopecia areata.

The V gene is TRBV29-1, the J gene TRBJ2-6; 9 nucleotides match TRBD1. CDR3 length: 15 residues. CDR1 and CDR2 from the germline V gene are SQVTM and ANQGSEA. After removal of 6 bases from V and 0 bases from J, the junction contained 3 bases not matched to a gene. The CDR3 sequence is CSVGTGNSGANVLTF. DNA of the CDR3: TGCAGCGTGGGGACAGGGAACTCTGGGGCCAACGTCCTGACTTTC.

The chain uses TRBV30 and TRBJ2-1; TRBD2 is a possible D gene (5 bases). With 7 bases removed from V and 1 base from J, the gap between germline ends came to 14 bases. The CDR3 runs to 14 residues. Per germline, CDR1 GTSNPN and CDR2 SVGIG (reference sequence). The CDR3 bases are TGTGCCTTTCTCCGCGGGCGATCCTACAATGAGCAGTTCTTC. Its protein product is CAFLRGRSYNEQFF.

This clone was seen a handful of times. The chain uses TRBV7-9 and TRBJ1-1; D is unclear. CDR1 and CDR2 (germline): SEHNR, FQNEAQ (reference sequence). The V end lost 4 bases, the J end lost 2 bases, and 11 bases lay between the germline ends. This CDR3 region has 14 residues. CDR3 residues: CASSYYGPNTEAFF. Here the CDR3 DNA reads TGTGCCAGCAGCTATTACGGACCAAACACTGAAGCTTTCTTT.

With regard to this clone: Within the sample, other DNA sequences also encode this same CDR3. V is TRBV29-1 and J is TRBJ2-3, with TRBD1 matching 11 bases. The CDR3 has 15 residues. The trim removed 1 base at V and 1 base at J, leaving 1 base unmatched. CDR1 SQVTM and CDR2 ANQGSEA come from the germline V gene. The CDR3 bases are TGCAGCGTTGAAGGGACAGGGGGCGGCACAGATACGCAGTATTTT. This encodes CSVEGTGGGTDTQYF.

This chain connects TRBV27 to TRBJ1-6; D is perhaps TRBD1 (6 bases). This CDR3 is built from 15 residues. Deletions cut 2 bases from V and 7 bases from J, with 12 bases between. CDR1 and CDR2 from the germline V gene are MNHEY and SMNVEV (reference sequence). This CDR3 reads CASSLRQGSNSPLHF. The CDR3 coding sequence is TGTGCCAGCAGTTTAAGGCAGGGGTCCAATTCACCCCTCCACTTT.

The chain carries TRBV7-9 and TRBJ2-7; D unresolved. V lost 5 bases to trimming and J lost 3 bases, with 14 bases between them. The CDR3 covers 14 residues. The germline V gene encodes CDR1 SEHNR and CDR2 FQNEAQ (reference sequence). The chain's CDR3 is CASSLDLSIYEQYF. Here the CDR3 DNA reads TGTGCCAGCAGCCTGGACCTATCGATCTACGAGCAGTACTTC.

With regard to this clone: The sample has other DNA sequences that encode this CDR3 too. This chain's CDR3 is CAISEYGGQETQYF. The CDR3 bases are TGTGCCATCAGTGAGTACGGCGGTCAAGAGACCCAGTACTTC. The V gene is TRBV10-3, the J gene TRBJ2-5; D unresolved. V lost 1 base and J 2 bases, leaving 8 bases between the germline ends. Germline loops: CDR1 ENHRY, CDR2 SYGVKD. The CDR3 extends over 14 amino acids.

The V and J genes are TRBV5-1 and TRBJ2-3; 9 bases match TRBD1. The V segment lost 3 bases and the J segment 2 bases; nucleotides outside the gene matches: 4. This CDR3 is built from 15 residues. Germline CDR1 and CDR2: SGHRS and YFSETQ. In DNA, the CDR3 is TGCGCCAGCAGCTACAGGACAGGGGCCACAGATACGCAGTATTTT. It specifies CASSYRTGATDTQYF.

This chain joins TRBV29-1 and TRBJ1-1; a weak D match, TRBD1 (5 bases). Looked up from germline, CDR1 is SQVTM and CDR2 is ANQGSEA. Deletions cut 5 bases from V and 4 bases from J, with 17 bases between. CDR3 size: 14 residues. This CDR3 is CSVSGADPSTEAFF. In nucleotides, the CDR3 is TGCAGCGTTAGTGGGGCAGACCCGAGCACTGAAGCTTTCTTT.

The chain combines TRBV30 with TRBJ2-5; no reliable D call. CDR1 and CDR2 (germline): GTSNPN, SVGIG (reference sequence). Trimming cost V 7 bases and J 5 bases, with 5 bases left between them. The CDR3 is made up of 9 amino acids. The CDR3 spells CAYGETQYF. The CDR3 nucleotides read TGTGCCTACGGCGAGACCCAGTACTTC.

The rearrangement uses TRBV29-1 and TRBJ2-2; perhaps D is TRBD1 or TRBD2 (5 bases each). This CDR3 spans 10 amino acids. Germline CDR1 reads SQVTM; CDR2 reads ANQGSEA. Between the trimmed V and J ends, which lost 7 bases and 5 bases, there was a span of 5 bases. CDR3 protein: CSGGTGELFF. The DNA of the CDR3 is TGCAGCGGGGGGACCGGGGAGCTGTTTTTT.

This rearrangement joins TRBV9 to TRBJ1-2, with D perhaps matching TRBD1 (6 bases). The V end lost 5 bases, the J end lost 1 base, and 9 bases lay between the germline ends. The CDR3 runs to 13 residues. Germline CDR1 SGDLS, CDR2 YYNGEE. For the CDR3, the DNA is TGTGCCAGCAGGCAGGGGTTTAACTATGGCTACACCTTC. This gives the protein CASRQGFNYGYTF. Based on the CDR3 plus reference TRBV9 and TRBJ1-2, the full variable domain is DSGVTQTPKHLITATGQRVTLRCSPRSGDLSVYWYQQSLDQGLQFLIQYYNGEERAKGNILERFSAQQFPDLHSELNLSSLELGDSALYFCASRQGFNYGYTFGSGTRLTVV.

This clone appeared a few times. The gene calls are TRBV6-5 and TRBJ1-5; a possible D gene is TRBD1 (5 bases). V was shortened by 4 bases and J by 4 bases, with 17 bases between the two germline ends. Germline CDR1 reads MNHEY; CDR2 reads SVGAGI. The CDR3 extends over 16 amino acids. The CDR3 spells CASSSPRAGNNQPQHF. Written as DNA, the CDR3 is TGTGCCAGCAGTTCCCCCCGGGCAGGGAATAATCAGCCCCAGCATTTT.

Written as DNA, the CDR3 is TGTGCCTGGAGTTCCCCAGGGGACAGGGGGCATTATGGCTACACCTTC. This codes for CAWSSPGDRGHYGYTF. The chain joins TRBV30 to TRBJ1-2, with TRBD1 matching 12 bases. CDR3 length equals 16 residues. CDR1 and CDR2 from the germline V gene are GTSNPN and SVGIG (reference sequence). V gave up 2 bases and J gave up 5 bases; unmatched junction bases: 9.

This clone has just one count. The rearrangement joins TRBV7-9 to TRBJ2-1; 10 bases are a match to TRBD2. Germline CDR1 SEHNR, CDR2 FQNEAQ (reference sequence). The CDR3 length is 15 residues. Trimming at V came to 5 bases and at J to 5 bases, leaving 6 bases not matched to a gene. Here the CDR3 reads CASSLGLAANNEQFF. CDR3 in DNA: TGTGCCAGCAGCCTCGGACTAGCGGCAAACAATGAGCAGTTCTTC.

This clone showed up just a few times. CDR3 residues: CASSQSGTRQETQYF. DNA for the CDR3: TGCGCCAGCAGTCAATCCGGGACTAGACAAGAGACCCAGTACTTC. This chain uses TRBV23-1 with TRBJ2-5, with 8 bases identical to TRBD2. TRBV23-1 is an ORF, and what it does is uncertain. The CDR3 sequence is 15 residues long. After removal of 0 bases from V and 2 bases from J, the junction contained 2 bases not matched to a gene.

The CDR3 bases are TGCAGCGTTGGGCGGCGGGGGTCGACCGAGCAGTACTTC. This translates into CSVGRRGSTEQYF. This rearrangement joins TRBV29-1 to TRBJ2-7, with 7 positions matching TRBD2. Trimming took 4 bases from V and 6 from J; bases not matched to a gene: 9. The CDR3 contains 13 residues. CDR1 is SQVTM, CDR2 ANQGSEA, per germline.

This clone was counted between two and nine times. V gene TRBV15 combines with J gene TRBJ2-1; 12 nucleotides align to TRBD2. With 0 bases clipped from V and 10 bases from J, the junction kept 4 bases outside the gene matches. The CDR3 is 15 amino acids. The germline V gene has CDR1 LNHNV and CDR2 YYDKDF (reference sequence). The CDR3 region has the DNA TGTGCCACCAGCAGAGATCGAGGACTAGCGGGAGAGCAGTTCTTC. This translates into CATSRDRGLAGEQFF.

The rearrangement links TRBV7-2 to TRBJ2-5, with 9 bases aligning to TRBD1. The CDR3 has 15 amino acids. Germline trimming cut 1 base from V and 3 bases from J; bases unmatched to any gene: 3. Germline values: CDR1 SGHTA, CDR2 FQGNSA. The CDR3 DNA follows: TGTGCCAGCAGCTTAGGGGGACAGGGAGAAGAGACCCAGTACTTC. This translates into CASSLGGQGEETQYF.

This sequence joins TRBV4-1 and TRBJ2-7; the D gene is possibly TRBD1 (6 bases). Trimming pared 1 base from V and 1 base from J, leaving 20 bases between. This CDR3 is 18 amino acids long. Germline-derived CDR1 and CDR2 are MGHRA and YSYEKL. For the CDR3, the DNA is TGCGCCAGCAGCCAAGGGGGCCTTGGCAGGGGAAGGTCCTACGAGCAGTACTTC. Amino acid sequence: CASSQGGLGRGRSYEQYF.

This chain links TRBV7-8 with TRBJ1-1; tentatively, D is TRBD1 (5 bases). Germline V CDR1 and CDR2: SGHVS, FQNEAQ. V lost 6 bases and J 8 bases, leaving 16 bases between the germline ends. There are 13 residues in the CDR3. CDR3 in DNA: TGTGCCAGCAGTCGTAACCGGGACGGAGAAGCTTTCTTT. This encodes CASSRNRDGEAFF.

This clone was observed a handful of times. V is TRBV23-1 and J is TRBJ2-3; the D gene is possibly TRBD1 (6 bases). TRBV23-1 is noted as an ORF with a role that remains uncertain. V was trimmed by 0 bases and J by 0 bases, leaving 10 bases between them. There are 16 residues in the CDR3. The CDR3 region has the DNA TGCGCCAGCAGTCAATCGTGGGGGCAGAGCACAGATACGCAGTATTTT. Its protein product is CASSQSWGQSTDTQYF.

J is TRBJ2-7 and V is TRBV2; 7 nucleotides line up with TRBD2. The V gene end was trimmed by 6 bases and the J gene end by 6 bases; junction bases not matched to a gene: 11. The length of the CDR3 is 14 residues. CDR1 is SNHLY, CDR2 FYNNEI, per germline. This chain's CDR3 is CASSQPGTIPEQYF. CDR3 DNA sequence: TGTGCCAGCAGCCAACCCGGGACTATCCCCGAGCAGTACTTC.

This clone has just a few counts. The chain joins TRBV18 to TRBJ2-5; D is unresolved. Germline assignment: CDR1 KGHSH and CDR2 LQKENI. V was pared by 1 base and J by 4 bases, with 4 bases between. The CDR3 consists of 12 residues. The CDR3 nucleotides read TGTGCCAGCTCACCACTAGCAGAGACCCAGTACTTC. Residues: CASSPLAETQYF.

The chain couples TRBV14 to TRBJ1-5; 8 bases match TRBD1. The germline V gene encodes CDR1 SGHDN and CDR2 FVKESK. The length of the CDR3 is 14 residues. Trimming cost V 5 bases and J 7 bases; bases outside gene matches: 7. The CDR3 is CASSALTGVQPQHF. CDR3 DNA: TGTGCCAGCAGCGCTCTGACAGGGGTCCAGCCCCAGCATTTT.

The J gene is TRBJ2-2, the V gene TRBV27; D is perhaps TRBD1 (5 bases). Between the trimmed V and J ends, which lost 6 bases and 7 bases, there was a span of 15 bases. The CDR3 contains 14 residues. CDR1 MNHEY and CDR2 SMNVEV come from the germline V gene (reference sequence). CDR3 bases: TGTGCCAGCAGCCCTCTCCTAGGGGACGGGGAGCTGTTTTTT. Its translation is CASSPLLGDGELFF.

This chain joins TRBV15 and TRBJ2-7; no reliable D call. The CDR3 totals 14 residues. Per the germline V gene, CDR1 is LNHNV and CDR2 is YYDKDF (reference sequence). The germline V and J ends were trimmed by 0 bases and 6 bases, with 12 bases remaining between them. The CDR3 nucleotides are TGTGCCACCAGCAGAGATGGGAAGGGAAGCGAGCAGTACTTC. This codes for CATSRDGKGSEQYF.

J is TRBJ2-1 and V is TRBV11-2; perhaps TRBD1 as D (6 bases). The CDR3 spans 13 residues. The germline V and J ends were trimmed by 5 bases and 4 bases, with 9 bases remaining between them. Germline V gene data show CDR1 as SGHAT and CDR2 as FQNNGV. The CDR3 region is CASSAQGYNEQFF. In DNA form, the CDR3 reads TGTGCCAGCAGCGCACAGGGTTACAATGAGCAGTTCTTC.